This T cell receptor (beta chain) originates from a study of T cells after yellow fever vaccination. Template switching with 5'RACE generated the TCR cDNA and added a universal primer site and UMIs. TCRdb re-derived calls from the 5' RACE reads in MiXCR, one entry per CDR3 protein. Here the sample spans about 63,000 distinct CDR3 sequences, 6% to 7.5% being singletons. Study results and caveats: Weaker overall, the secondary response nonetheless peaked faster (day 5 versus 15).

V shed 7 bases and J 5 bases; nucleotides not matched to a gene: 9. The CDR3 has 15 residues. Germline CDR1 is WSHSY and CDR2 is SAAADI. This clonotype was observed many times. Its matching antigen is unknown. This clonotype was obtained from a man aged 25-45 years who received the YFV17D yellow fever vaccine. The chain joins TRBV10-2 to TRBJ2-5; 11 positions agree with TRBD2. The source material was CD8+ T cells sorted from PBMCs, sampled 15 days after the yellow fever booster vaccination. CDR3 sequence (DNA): TGCGCCAGCACCCTACTAGCGGGAGTATTTGAGACCCAGTACTTC. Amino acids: CASTLLAGVFETQYF.